Below, 27 T cell receptor beta chains from the same sample are listed, as sequenced in a study of PD-1 blockade in classical Hodgkin lymphoma. Sequencing used immunoSEQ multiplex PCR; TCRdb keeps in-frame clones, though not all of them. The sample includes approximately 84,000 clones, under 85% of them seen just once. The time point denotes: cycle 4 day 1 (C4D1), after more than five weeks of nivolumab. Exposure to brentuximab vedotin varied, and each patient had relapsed following autologous stem cell transplantation. This sample comprised peripheral blood mononuclear cells (PBMCs), obtained before the fourth cycle of nivolumab. Receptors originate from a human donor with classical Hodgkin lymphoma.

The gene calls are TRBV7-2 and TRBJ2-7; 11 positions agree with TRBD2. The CDR3 has 14 residues. With 4 bases clipped from V and 4 bases from J, the junction kept 3 bases outside the gene matches. Germline-derived CDR1 and CDR2 are SGHTA and FQGNSA. The CDR3 spells CASSSGLAAYEQYF. CDR3 coding DNA: TGTGCCAGCAGCTCGGGACTAGCGGCATACGAGCAGTACTTC.

J is TRBJ2-2 and V is TRBV5-1; no clear D gene. Germline CDR1 reads SGHRS; CDR2 reads YFSETQ. Trimming cost V 4 bases and J 3 bases, with 7 bases left between them. The CDR3 covers 13 residues. CDR3 coding DNA: TGCGCCAGCAGCCGCCCACACACCGGGGAGCTGTTTTTT. It codes for CASSRPHTGELFF.

This clone turned up a few times. The sample contains more than one DNA sequence encoding this CDR3. The chain recombines TRBV10-3 with TRBJ1-5; D ambiguous. This CDR3 is built from 12 residues. V was pared by 0 bases and J by 7 bases, with 4 bases between. Germline V lookup: CDR1 ENHRY, CDR2 SYGVKD. CDR3 coding DNA: TGTGCCATCAGTGAGTCGGGACAGCCCCAGCATTTT. Amino acids: CAISESGQPQHF.

The V call is TRBV28, the J call TRBJ1-4, with D possibly TRBD1 on 5 matching bases. CDR1 is MDHEN and CDR2 is SYDVKM in the germline V gene. The CDR3 has 15 amino acids. Trimming pared 3 bases from V and 2 bases from J, leaving 10 bases between. For the CDR3, the DNA is TGTGCCAGCAGTTTCGAGGGGCCGACTAATGAAAAACTGTTTTTT. Its translation is CASSFEGPTNEKLFF.

This rearrangement joins TRBV6-1 to TRBJ1-1; D is unresolved. This CDR3 region has 14 residues. Germline-derived CDR1 and CDR2 are MNHNS and SASEGT. Trimming removed 7 bases at V and 1 base at J, with 13 bases between. CDR3 sequence (DNA): TGTGCCAGCACGATGGGGTCAACGAACACTGAAGCTTTCTTT. Its translation: CASTMGSTNTEAFF.

The chain recombines TRBV19 with TRBJ2-3; 11 nucleotides line up with TRBD2. In germline, CDR1 is LNHDA, CDR2 SQIVND (reference sequence). Germline trimming cut 8 bases from V and 4 bases from J; bases unmatched to any gene: 14. The CDR3 runs to 17 residues. The CDR3 spells CASSSSGRAGWADTQYF. The DNA for the CDR3 is TGTGCCAGTTCAAGTAGCGGGAGGGCCGGTTGGGCAGATACGCAGTATTTT.

The chain recombines TRBV7-2 with TRBJ2-1; 7 nucleotides line up with TRBD2. V lost 0 bases, J lost 2 bases, and 7 bases stayed unmatched. This CDR3 region has 17 residues. Germline V lookup: CDR1 SGHTA, CDR2 FQGNSA. DNA for the CDR3: TGTGCCAGCAGCTTAGCTCCGCCGGGACTAACCTACAATGAGCAGTTCTTC. Translating gives CASSLAPPGLTYNEQFF.

The rearrangement uses TRBV10-3 and TRBJ1-3, with TRBD1 as a possible D gene (6 bases). V was cut by 5 bases and J by 0 bases, with 17 bases left in between. Germline values: CDR1 ENHRY, CDR2 SYGVKD. The CDR3 spans 17 residues. For the CDR3, the DNA is TGTGCCATCAGTAACCTCGCTGGACAGCTCTCTGGAAACACCATATATTTT. Protein sequence: CAISNLAGQLSGNTIYF.

The chain joins TRBV7-9 to TRBJ2-7; either TRBD1 or TRBD2 may fit D (6 bases each). Deletions cut 5 bases from V and 0 bases from J, with 11 bases between. The CDR3 covers 14 residues. Germline V lookup: CDR1 SEHNR, CDR2 FQNEAQ (reference sequence). For the CDR3, the DNA is TGTGCCAGCAGCCTCGGGGGCACCTCCTACGAGCAGTACTTC. This sequence encodes CASSLGGTSYEQYF. The full variable domain, in which reference TRBV7-9 and TRBJ2-7 provide the parts outside the CDR3, is DTGVSQNPRHKITKRGQNVTFRCDPISEHNRLYWYRQTLGQGPEFLTYFQNEAQLEKSRLLSDRFSAERPKGSFSTLEIQRTEQGDSAMYLCASSLGGTSYEQYFGPGTRLTVT.

This sequence joins TRBV19 and TRBJ1-1; TRBD1 is a possible D gene (5 bases). This CDR3 has 14 residues. Trimming took off 2 bases at V and 4 bases at J, with 11 bases between the two ends. CDR1 and CDR2 from the germline V gene are LNHDA and SQIVND (reference sequence). This chain's CDR3 is CASSIYTGSTEAFF. The CDR3 DNA is TGTGCCAGTAGTATATATACAGGTTCCACTGAAGCTTTCTTT.

V usage is TRBV28 and J usage is TRBJ1-1; 10 bases fit TRBD1. V shed 2 bases, J shed 6 bases, and the junction held 6 bases outside the gene matches. The CDR3 contains 15 residues. Per germline, CDR1 MDHEN and CDR2 SYDVKM. Written as DNA, the CDR3 is TGTGCCAGCAGTTTAACGGGACAGGGGAGCCCTGAAGCTTTCTTT. Translating it yields CASSLTGQGSPEAFF. The full variable domain, completed using reference TRBV28 and TRBJ1-1, is DVKVTQSSRYLVKRTGEKVFLECVQDMDHENMFWYRQDPGLGLRLIYFSYDVKMKEKGDIPEGYSVSREKKERFSLILESASTNQTSMYLCASSLTGQGSPEAFFGQGTRLTVV.

This chain joins TRBV21-1 and TRBJ1-4. TRBV21-1 is tagged as a pseudogene. The CDR3 is made up of 15 amino acids. CDR3 loop: CASSFPRDHIGKLFF. In DNA, the CDR3 is TGTGCCAGCAGCTTCCCCCGGGACCACATCGGAAAACTGTTTTTT.

V gene TRBV2 combines with J gene TRBJ2-1, with TRBD2 identical over 7 bases. This CDR3 contains 15 residues. Germline-derived CDR1 and CDR2 are SNHLY and FYNNEI. J lost 2 bases, V lost 7 bases, and 8 bases had no gene match. The CDR3 reads CASNLPGTTYNEQFF. Written as DNA, the CDR3 is TGTGCCAGCAACCTCCCCGGGACTACCTACAATGAGCAGTTCTTC.

The J gene is TRBJ2-7, the V gene TRBV19, with 12 positions matching TRBD2. CDR1 is LNHDA, CDR2 SQIVND, per germline (reference sequence). V dropped 7 bases and J dropped 7; count of bases not matched to a gene: 8. This CDR3 contains 14 residues. DNA for the CDR3: TGTGCCAGTAAAAGACTAGCGGGAGTGGGGGAGCAGTACTTC. Translating it yields CASKRLAGVGEQYF.

This chain joins TRBV6-1 and TRBJ2-1, with 7 bases that match TRBD2. Germline CDR1 MNHNS, CDR2 SASEGT. The V gene end was trimmed by 6 bases and the J gene end by 10 bases; junction bases not matched to a gene: 12. The CDR3 runs 14 residues. The CDR3 region is CASRGRGGRDEQFF. The CDR3 region has the DNA TGTGCCAGCAGGGGCCGGGGCGGGAGAGACGAGCAGTTCTTC.

This chain connects TRBV9 to TRBJ2-1; D gene ambiguous. CDR3 length equals 13 residues. The germline V gene encodes CDR1 SGDLS and CDR2 YYNGEE. V was pared by 0 bases and J by 7 bases, with 8 bases between. The CDR3 DNA reads TGTGCCAGCAGCGTAGACTTATATAATGAGCAGTTCTTC. Its protein is CASSVDLYNEQFF. Using reference TRBV9 and TRBJ2-1 for the parts outside the CDR3, the full variable domain is DSGVTQTPKHLITATGQRVTLRCSPRSGDLSVYWYQQSLDQGLQFLIQYYNGEERAKGNILERFSAQQFPDLHSELNLSSLELGDSALYFCASSVDLYNEQFFGPGTRLTVL.

This chain connects TRBV10-3 to TRBJ2-3, with 7 positions matching TRBD2. The CDR3 is 15 amino acids. V shed 6 bases, J shed 2 bases, and the junction held 8 bases outside the gene matches. CDR1 and CDR2 from the germline V gene are ENHRY and SYGVKD. The CDR3 region has the DNA TGTGCCATCAGGGCGGGGCTAGCGGACACAGATACGCAGTATTTT. Translating gives CAIRAGLADTDTQYF.

This clone was seen just once. This sequence joins TRBV9 and TRBJ2-3; D remains unclear. Trimming removed 0 bases at V and 3 bases at J, with 8 bases between. Germline V gene sequence: CDR1 SGDLS, CDR2 YYNGEE. The CDR3 consists of 14 residues. The CDR3 nucleotides read TGTGCCAGCAGCGTAGCCCGTGTAACAGATACGCAGTATTTT. Protein sequence: CASSVARVTDTQYF.

The rearrangement uses TRBV5-1 and TRBJ2-2; TRBD1 matches 8 bases. The CDR3 consists of 15 residues. The V and J ends lost 2 bases and 4 bases, in that order; junction bases with no gene match: 4. CDR1 is SGHRS, CDR2 YFSETQ, per germline. For the CDR3, the DNA is TGCGCCAGCAGCTTCGGGACAGGAGGCACCGGGGAGCTGTTTTTT. This encodes CASSFGTGGTGELFF.

The chain combines TRBV6-1 with TRBJ2-1; D is ambiguous. Trimming cost V 8 bases and J 4 bases, with 6 bases left between them. The CDR3 contains 11 residues. Germline CDR1 is MNHNS and CDR2 is SASEGT. CDR3: CASGWYNEQFF. The CDR3, as DNA: TGTGCCAGCGGGTGGTACAATGAGCAGTTCTTC.

For the CDR3, the DNA is TGTGCCTGGAGTGAATTTGGACAGGGGGCGCGAGATACGCAGTATTTT. It codes for CAWSEFGQGARDTQYF. The chain carries TRBV30 and TRBJ2-3; 11 bases are shared with TRBD1. CDR1 and CDR2 from the germline V gene are GTSNPN and SVGIG (reference sequence). The CDR3 is 16 residues long. V lost 1 base, J lost 5 bases, and 8 bases stayed unmatched.

The rearrangement joins TRBV30 to TRBJ1-4, with 7 bases identical to TRBD1. V shed 4 bases, J shed 8 bases, and the junction held 7 bases outside the gene matches. CDR1 is GTSNPN, CDR2 SVGIG, per germline (reference sequence). The CDR3 contains 13 residues. DNA for the CDR3: TGTGCCTGGACTCGACAGGGTTTGGAAAAACTGTTTTTT. It yields the protein CAWTRQGLEKLFF. Using reference TRBV30 and TRBJ1-4 for the parts outside the CDR3, the full variable domain is SQTIHQWPATLVQPVGSPLSLECTVEGTSNPNLYWYRQAAGRGLQLLFYSVGIGQISSEVPQNLSASRPQDRQFILSSKKLLLSDSGFYLCAWTRQGLEKLFFGSGTQLSVL.

This clone was seen more than once but under ten times. This chain connects TRBV4-1 to TRBJ2-2; D not certain. The ends were cut back, 3 bases at V and 3 bases at J, with 8 bases in the middle. The CDR3 covers 14 residues. In germline, CDR1 is MGHRA, CDR2 YSYEKL. The CDR3 DNA is TGCGCCAGCAGCCAGACTGGTCACACCGGGGAGCTGTTTTTT. Its protein is CASSQTGHTGELFF.

The J gene is TRBJ1-4, the V gene TRBV7-9; 7 bases match TRBD1. Germline CDR1 reads SEHNR; CDR2 reads FQNEAQ (reference sequence). V shed 2 bases and J 8 bases; nucleotides not matched to a gene: 8. This CDR3 is 15 amino acids long. CDR3 DNA sequence: TGTGCCAGCAGCTTAAGCGGGGCAGGGGGAGAAAAACTGTTTTTT. Its protein product is CASSLSGAGGEKLFF.

The V gene is TRBV5-6, the J gene TRBJ2-7; TRBD2 aligns across 9 bases. Germline assignment: CDR1 SGHDT and CDR2 YYEEEE. The CDR3 sequence is 17 residues long. Trimming took 5 bases from V and 5 from J; bases not matched to a gene: 17. The chain's CDR3 is CASSFRVLSGSTNEQYF. CDR3 coding DNA: TGTGCCAGCAGTTTCCGTGTCCTTAGCGGGAGTACGAACGAGCAGTACTTC.

The chain uses TRBV10-3 and TRBJ1-2; TRBD1 is a possible D gene (6 bases). The CDR3 runs 13 residues. Trimming took 2 bases from V and 2 from J, leaving 6 bases between them. Germline V lookup: CDR1 ENHRY, CDR2 SYGVKD. As DNA, the CDR3 is TGTGCCATCAGTGAGCAGGGGAACTATGGCTACACCTTC. Amino acid sequence: CAISEQGNYGYTF.

About this clone itself: The same CDR3 also results from other DNA sequences found in this sample. The chain employs TRBV6-1 and TRBJ1-5; D unresolved. Germline values: CDR1 MNHNS, CDR2 SASEGT. V lost 3 bases, J lost 6 bases, and 12 bases lay in between. The CDR3 consists of 14 residues. CDR3 region: CASSELGRGQPQHF. For the CDR3, the DNA is TGTGCCAGCAGTGAGCTAGGAAGAGGTCAGCCCCAGCATTTT.